In its sample, the clone carrying this T cell receptor beta chain was seen a few times. The entirety of the isolated RNA underwent reverse transcription, so expressed TCRB transcripts were sequenced. Only in-frame clones appear in the TCRdb table, and some are missing; sequencing was by immunoSEQ multiplex PCR. The sample has around 500,000 clones, roughly 11% seen once. The CDR3 length is 14 residues. Germline CDR1 is ENHRY and CDR2 is SYGVKD. V lost 4 bases, J lost 2 bases, and 9 bases lay in between. The data stem from a study of beta chain features in type 1 diabetes. The chain couples TRBV10-3 to TRBJ2-4; D might be TRBD2 (5 bases). Material for sequencing was naive CD4+ T cells from blood. The source of this sequence is a woman between 18 and 30 years old in good health. The DNA of the CDR3 is TGTGCCATCAGTGTAGGAGGCTCCAAAAACATTCAGTACTTC. It codes for CAISVGGSKNIQYF.